The TCR beta chain under discussion was sequenced for a study of T-cell memory formation after mild COVID-19. The ends were cut back, 5 bases at V and 1 base at J, with 8 bases in the middle. From germline, CDR1 is LNHDA and CDR2 SQIVND (reference sequence). The length of the CDR3 is 13 residues. General study results and limits: Memory sampled before infection contained some responding clones, suggesting cross-reactive memory joined.

On this clonotype itself: Its antigen is not known.

Researchers used 5'RACE with constant-segment primers to make TCR alpha and TCR beta cDNA libraries that carry sample barcodes and UMIs. In TCRdb, the 5' RACE reads were re-called with MiXCR into one record per CDR3 protein. The table lists hundreds of thousands of distinct CDR3 sequences, more than 15% of them singletons. Sample: PBMCs or a T cell subset sorted from them (not recorded which). The chain employs TRBV19 and TRBJ1-1; D is unclear. The clonotype comes from an adult woman who had mild COVID-19 (a few samples of this study predate the infection). Cell type and time point are not known. The CDR3 coding sequence is TGTGCCAGTAGTTGGTTTGGGAACACTGAAGCTTTCTTT. Residues: CASSWFGNTEAFF.